This TCR beta chain was captured in a study of T cell responses to AZD1222 COVID-19 vaccine. Overall study results and limits: Vaccine-associated CD4 TCRs spanned spike, dominant at 160-218 and 743-854. Two doses of AZD1222 preceded a rise in Spike-specific TCR breadth and depth.

Per the germline V gene, CDR1 is ENHRY and CDR2 is SYGVKD. The CDR3 is made up of 15 amino acids. V lost 0 bases and J 5 bases, leaving 10 bases between the germline ends. The repertoire was sequenced with immunoSEQ multiplex PCR; TCRdb's copy has only in-frame clones and lacks some. The data show 100,000 or so clones, with around 90% seen just once and around 17% held by the top ten. This clone was counted a single time. Its target is not known. The input for sequencing was peripheral blood, taken on day 0 of AZD1222 vaccination. The chain employs TRBV10-3 and TRBJ1-4; perhaps TRBD1 as D (6 bases). The origin of this receptor is an adult in good health. CDR3: CAISESRQVNEKLFF. Written as DNA, the CDR3 is TGTGCCATCAGTGAGTCGAGACAGGTGAATGAAAAACTGTTTTTT.